The 10 T cell receptor beta chains reported below all come from one sample, sequenced in a study of T cell repertoires in cytomegalovirus infection. TCRdb fed the reads into MiXCR, producing one record per CDR3 protein. Of hundreds of thousands of distinct CDR3 sequences in the sample, about a third were seen once. Material: PBMCs. The receptor set was obtained from a human donor in good health (CMV status not recorded). Some clones in this sample may be carry-over from other donors' samples.

This clonotype occurred a few times. The chain combines TRBV30 with TRBJ1-1; tentatively, D is TRBD1 (5 bases). The germline V gene encodes CDR1 GTSNPN and CDR2 SVGIG (reference sequence). V was clipped by 1 base and J by 8 bases, with 8 bases between them. The length of the CDR3 is 11 residues. The CDR3 spells CAWSEGREAFF. The CDR3, as DNA: TGTGCCTGGAGTGAGGGGAGGGAAGCTTTCTTT.

The V and J genes are TRBV27 and TRBJ1-5; 11 positions match TRBD1. The V segment lost 5 bases and the J segment 4 bases; nucleotides outside the gene matches: 10. This CDR3 region has 17 residues. Germline CDR1 is MNHEY and CDR2 is SMNVEV (reference sequence). CDR3 sequence (DNA): TGTGCCAGCAGTCCGGGGACAGGGGGAGCCGTAAATCAGCCCCAGCATTTT. Translation: CASSPGTGGAVNQPQHF.

The chain uses TRBV10-3 and TRBJ2-3, with 7 nucleotides matching TRBD2. CDR3 length: 13 residues. V shed 7 bases and J 1 base; nucleotides not matched to a gene: 2. Germline V CDR1 and CDR2: ENHRY, SYGVKD. The CDR3 is CAIKAGGTDTQYF. CDR3 sequence (DNA): TGTGCCATCAAGGCGGGGGGCACAGATACGCAGTATTTT.

This clonotype was seen only a few times. The chain combines TRBV25-1 with TRBJ2-1, with TRBD1 identical over 11 bases. This CDR3 spans 16 amino acids. The V segment lost 3 bases and the J segment 5 bases; nucleotides outside the gene matches: 6. Per the germline V gene, CDR1 is MGHDK and CDR2 is SYGVNS. The CDR3 DNA is TGTGCCAGCAGTGATACCCCGGGACAGGGGGACAATGAGCAGTTCTTC. It is translated as CASSDTPGQGDNEQFF.

This clonotype has a handful of counts. J is TRBJ1-5 and V is TRBV15, with TRBD1 matching over 11 bases. J lost 0 bases, V lost 3 bases, and 10 bases had no gene match. Germline V gene data show CDR1 as LNHNV and CDR2 as YYDKDF (reference sequence). The CDR3 covers 19 residues. The DNA for the CDR3 is TGTGCCACCAGCAGCCATCGAAGGACAGGGGGCTTTAGCAATCAGCCCCAGCATTTT. Its translation: CATSSHRRTGGFSNQPQHF.

This clonotype was observed many times. This chain joins TRBV6-5 and TRBJ1-4; D is possibly TRBD1 (5 bases). The V end lost 2 bases, the J end lost 7 bases, and 14 bases lay between the germline ends. The CDR3 has 15 amino acids. CDR1 and CDR2 (germline): MNHEY, SVGAGI. This CDR3 is CASSYRGQGGEKLFF. The CDR3 bases are TGTGCCAGCAGTTACCGAGGGCAGGGCGGTGAAAAACTGTTTTTT.

The V gene is TRBV7-9, the J gene TRBJ1-1, with D unresolved. CDR3 length: 14 residues. The germline gives CDR1 SEHNR, CDR2 FQNEAQ (reference sequence). Trimming stripped 3 bases from V and 2 bases from J, with 10 bases between. DNA for the CDR3: TGTGCCAGCAGCTTGGTAACCCCTAACACTGAAGCTTTCTTT. Residues: CASSLVTPNTEAFF.

On this clonotype: Without the conserved terminal phenylalanine or tryptophan, this CDR3 likely stems from a read error. CDR3 sequence reads: CASSYSIASGGSGANVLTL. The CDR3 region has the DNA TGTGCCAGCAGTTACTCGATCGCTAGCGGGGGAAGCGGGGCCAACGTCCTGACTTTA. V gene TRBV6-2 or TRBV6-3 combines with J gene TRBJ2-6, with 10 bases identical to TRBD2. With 0 bases clipped from V and 4 bases from J, the junction kept 9 bases outside the gene matches. CDR3 length: 19 amino acids. The germline V gene encodes CDR1 MNHEY and CDR2 SVGEGT.

To note about this clonotype: This could be a read error, since a much larger clone is one nucleotide away. The DNA for the CDR3 is TGTGCCAGCAGCTTATCCAGCGGGGGGCTTAACAATGAGCAGCTCTTC. Its translation is CASSLSSGGLNNEQLF. The chain recombines TRBV7-2 with TRBJ2-1; TRBD2 aligns across 9 bases. The V gene's germline CDR1 is SGHTA and CDR2 FQGNSA. The CDR3 extends over 16 amino acids.

The chain carries TRBV10-3 and TRBJ2-6; D is possibly TRBD1 (5 bases). V lost 2 bases and J lost 4, with 12 bases in between. The germline V gene encodes CDR1 ENHRY and CDR2 SYGVKD. This CDR3 contains 16 residues. The CDR3 sequence: CAISEGAGRGANVLTF. In nucleotides, the CDR3 is TGTGCCATCAGTGAGGGGGCAGGGCGAGGGGCCAACGTCCTGACTTTC.